The 9 T cell receptor beta chains below all came from one sample that was sequenced in a study of sequential checkpoint blockade in melanoma. Generated by immunoSEQ multiplex PCR, the TCRdb table keeps only in-frame clones and is missing some. The table includes 3,000 or so clones, around 20% detected once. The treatment here: randomized to nivolumab then ipilimumab (arm A) or the reverse (arm B). Sequencing was performed on tumor tissue (inferred from file names), taken from a patient given nivolumab and ipilimumab in sequence. Receptor source: a human donor with melanoma.

This clone is deemed medium-sized. J is TRBJ1-1 and V is TRBV11-3, with unresolved D. Germline V gives CDR1 SGHNT, CDR2 YENEEA. This CDR3 is 15 amino acids long. The V gene lost 5 bases and the J gene lost 0 bases, with 13 bases spanning the gap. This CDR3 reads CASSGGLSMNTEAFF. The CDR3 bases are TGTGCCAGCAGCGGTGGACTTAGCATGAACACTGAAGCTTTCTTT.

The rearrangement links TRBV9 to TRBJ2-3, with 8 bases that match TRBD2. Germline CDR1 reads SGDLS; CDR2 reads YYNGEE. Trimming took 5 bases from V and 1 from J; bases not matched to a gene: 3. The CDR3 is 14 amino acids. The CDR3 here is CASSVLAGTDTQYF. Written as DNA, the CDR3 is TGTGCCAGCAGTGTACTAGCGGGCACAGATACGCAGTATTTT.

This chain uses TRBV29-1 with TRBJ2-7, with D perhaps TRBD2 (5 bases). CDR1 is SQVTM and CDR2 is ANQGSEA in the germline V gene. The germline V and J ends were trimmed by 4 bases and 4 bases, with 14 bases remaining between them. The CDR3 has 13 residues. In nucleotides, the CDR3 is TGCAGCGTTGCCCCCGGTCCGGGATACGAGCAGTACTTC. As protein: CSVAPGPGYEQYF.

The genes are TRBV6-8 and TRBJ1-6, with D perhaps matching TRBD1 (5 bases). Deletions cut 5 bases from V and 3 bases from J, with 14 bases between. The CDR3 loop spans 16 amino acids. Germline V gene lookup returns CDR1 MNHGY and CDR2 SAAAGT. CDR3 region: CASSVGAPNYNSPLHF. The CDR3 nucleotides are TGTGCCAGCAGTGTTGGGGCCCCGAACTATAATTCACCCCTCCACTTT.

The sample holds a few counts of this clone. V usage is TRBV18 and J usage is TRBJ1-4; D not resolved. Per germline, CDR1 KGHSH and CDR2 LQKENI. The V and J ends lost 4 bases and 7 bases respectively, with 10 bases between them. This CDR3 spans 13 amino acids. Here the CDR3 reads CASSLQAGEKLFF. CDR3 in DNA: TGTGCCAGCTCACTCCAGGCGGGTGAAAAACTGTTTTTT.

The chain links TRBV19 to TRBJ2-7; TRBD2 matches 8 bases. Per the germline V gene, CDR1 is LNHDA and CDR2 is SQIVND (reference sequence). J gave up 2 bases and V 4 bases, and 7 bases lay outside the gene matches. The CDR3 is 15 amino acids. CDR3 sequence reads: CASSTAGGSTYEQYF. DNA of the CDR3: TGTGCCAGTAGTACGGCGGGAGGATCGACCTACGAGCAGTACTTC.

By sample fraction, this clone is medium-sized. This chain joins TRBV11-3 and TRBJ2-7; possible D gene TRBD2, 6 bases. The CDR3 has 15 residues. The V and J ends lost 4 bases and 3 bases respectively, with 16 bases between them. CDR1 and CDR2 (germline): SGHNT, YENEEA. The CDR3 coding sequence is TGTGCCAGCAGCTCACCCACGGGAGAATACTACGAGCAGTACTTC. It codes for CASSSPTGEYYEQYF.

The chain couples TRBV25-1 to TRBJ2-5; 12 bases fit TRBD2. Trimming cost V 1 base and J 1 base; bases outside gene matches: 4. Germline CDR1 MGHDK, CDR2 SYGVNS. The CDR3 has 17 amino acids. The CDR3 DNA sequence: TGTGCCAGCAGTGAATTACCGACTAGCGGGAGCCAAGAGACCCAGTACTTC. It specifies CASSELPTSGSQETQYF.

The genes are TRBV28 and TRBJ2-7; 12 bases map to TRBD1. Germline trimming cut 6 bases from V and 6 bases from J; bases unmatched to any gene: 15. Germline CDR1 reads MDHEN; CDR2 reads SYDVKM. The CDR3 extends over 17 amino acids. CDR3 residues: CASRAFFGDRGQREQYF. The CDR3 DNA reads as TGTGCCAGCAGGGCTTTCTTCGGGGACAGGGGGCAGCGCGAGCAGTACTTC.